This T cell receptor beta chain was documented in a study of human T cells and chemical hapten exposure. The CDR3 extends over 17 amino acids. CDR1 MNHEY and CDR2 SMNVEV come from the germline V gene (reference sequence). The V and J ends lost 0 bases and 0 bases respectively, with 9 bases between them. Time point of the sample: patch test 3, about 24 weeks after DPC sensitization. Treatment in this sample: therapeutic diphenylcyclopropenone sensitization with weekly scalp DPC. Every donor had alopecia and was 18 to 70 years old; all were suitable for DPC. Each cDNA molecule in the library carried unique molecular identifiers. TCRdb re-called the RACE reads with MiXCR, one entry per CDR3 protein. The sample records fewer than 200,000 distinct CDR3 sequences, 25% to 30% being singletons. The study, taken as a whole, reports: With patch test score, the counts of PT1 expanded TCRs showed a positive correlation. TCRs at high frequency, those above 1 in 1000, did not change with DPC sensitization.

Comment on this clonotype: Its antigen is currently unknown.

Specimen: whole blood, collected in connection with sensitization to the hapten diphenylcyclopropenone (DPC). The sequence derives from a woman between 18 and 29 years old with alopecia areata. Some clones in this sample may be carry-over from other donors' samples. V and J are TRBV27 and TRBJ1-6; possible D gene TRBD1, 5 bases. CDR3 nucleotide sequence: TGTGCCAGCAGTTTATCGGACACTAGCTCCTATAATTCACCCCTCCACTTT. Translated: CASSLSDTSSYNSPLHF.